This TCR beta chain was captured by sequencing in a study of cytomegalovirus exposure and HLA in healthy donors. This clone was picked up a small number of times. The V gene end was trimmed by 5 bases and the J gene end by 8 bases; junction bases not matched to a gene: 6. Germline assignment: CDR1 MNHNS and CDR2 SASEGT. CDR3 length: 14 amino acids. PCR primers comprised 60 Vbeta and 13 Jbeta primers. Profiled with immunoSEQ multiplex PCR; TCRdb holds only in-frame clones, not every one. The data hold fewer than 200,000 clones, with more than 80% observed a single time. The genes are TRBV6-1 and TRBJ2-2; TRBD2 matches at 9 bases. This TCR came from a woman aged 18-30 years in good health and CMV-seronegative. Material for sequencing was PBMCs. The CDR3 nucleotides read TGTGCCAGCAGTAAGACTAGCGGTTGGGGGGAGCTGTTTTTT. Amino acids: CASSKTSGWGELFF.